This TCR beta chain stems from a study of blood T cell repertoires in COVID-19. Across the study: From T cells, B-cell-depleted T cells, or PBMCs came the material, which was cDNA or gDNA.

CDR1 is MNHNY, CDR2 SVGAGI, per germline (reference sequence). V was trimmed by 5 bases and J by 0 bases, leaving 14 bases between them. The CDR3 runs 16 residues. Using immunoSEQ multiplex PCR, the repertoire was profiled, and TCRdb retains in-frame clones only, with some absent. The profile covers roughly 170,000 clones, with about 80% appearing a single time and 6% to 8.5% taken by the ten largest. This receptor was taken from a human donor in a cohort sampled during active COVID-19. This chain links TRBV6-6 with TRBJ1-5, with D perhaps matching TRBD1 (5 bases). Sequencing used peripheral blood. CDR3 amino acids: CASSPLDIYSNQPQHF. CDR3 DNA sequence: TGTGCCAGCAGTCCCCTGGACATTTATAGCAATCAGCCCCAGCATTTT.